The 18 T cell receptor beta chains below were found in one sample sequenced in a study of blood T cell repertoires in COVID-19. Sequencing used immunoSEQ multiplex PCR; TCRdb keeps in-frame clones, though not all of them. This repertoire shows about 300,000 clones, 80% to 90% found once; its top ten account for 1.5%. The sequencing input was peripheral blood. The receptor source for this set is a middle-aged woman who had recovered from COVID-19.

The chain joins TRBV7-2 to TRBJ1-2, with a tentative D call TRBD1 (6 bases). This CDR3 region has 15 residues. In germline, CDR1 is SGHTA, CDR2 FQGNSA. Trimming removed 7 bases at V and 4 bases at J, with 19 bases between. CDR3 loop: CASIPPPGGLYGYTF. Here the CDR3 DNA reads TGTGCCAGCATCCCCCCCCCGGGGGGGCTCTATGGCTACACCTTC.

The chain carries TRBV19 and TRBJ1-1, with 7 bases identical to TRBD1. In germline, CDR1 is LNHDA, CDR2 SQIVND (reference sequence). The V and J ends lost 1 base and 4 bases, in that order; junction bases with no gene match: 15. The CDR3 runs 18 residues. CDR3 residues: CASSIGRNRGFWGTEAFF. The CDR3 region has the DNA TGTGCCAGTAGTATAGGTCGAAACAGGGGTTTTTGGGGCACTGAAGCTTTCTTT.

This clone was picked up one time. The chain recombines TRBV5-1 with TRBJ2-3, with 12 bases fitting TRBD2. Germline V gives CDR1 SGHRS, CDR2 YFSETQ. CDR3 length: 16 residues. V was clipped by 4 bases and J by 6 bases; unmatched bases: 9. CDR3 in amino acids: CASSPSSGGARDTQYF. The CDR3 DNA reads TGCGCCAGCAGCCCCTCTAGCGGGGGGGCCCGGGATACGCAGTATTTT.

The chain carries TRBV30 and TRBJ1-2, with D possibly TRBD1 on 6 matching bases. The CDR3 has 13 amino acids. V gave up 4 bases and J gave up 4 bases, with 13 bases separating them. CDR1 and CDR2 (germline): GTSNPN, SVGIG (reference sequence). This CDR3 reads CAWTTGGRYGYTF. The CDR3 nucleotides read TGTGCCTGGACGACAGGAGGACGCTATGGCTACACCTTC.

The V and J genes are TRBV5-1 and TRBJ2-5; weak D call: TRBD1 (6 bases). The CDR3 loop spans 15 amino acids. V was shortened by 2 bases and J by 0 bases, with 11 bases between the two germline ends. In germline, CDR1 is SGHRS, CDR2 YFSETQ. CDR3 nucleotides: TGCGCCAGCAGCTTTGTACAGGGATACCAAGAGACCCAGTACTTC. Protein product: CASSFVQGYQETQYF.

For the CDR3, the DNA is TGTGCCAGCAGTCTCGGTAGATCGGGGGGGAATGAGCAGTTCTTC. Translating it yields CASSLGRSGGNEQFF. The chain combines TRBV5-4 with TRBJ2-1, with TRBD2 matching 8 bases. After removal of 5 bases from V and 7 bases from J, the junction contained 11 bases not matched to a gene. The CDR3 length is 15 residues. The V gene's germline CDR1 is SGHNT and CDR2 YYREEE (reference sequence).

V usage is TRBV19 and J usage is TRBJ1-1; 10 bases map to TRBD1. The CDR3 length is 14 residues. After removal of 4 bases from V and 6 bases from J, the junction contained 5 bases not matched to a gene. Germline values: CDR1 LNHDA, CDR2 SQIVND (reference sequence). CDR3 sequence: CASSTTGGIAEAFF. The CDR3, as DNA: TGTGCCAGTAGTACGACAGGGGGCATCGCTGAAGCTTTCTTT.

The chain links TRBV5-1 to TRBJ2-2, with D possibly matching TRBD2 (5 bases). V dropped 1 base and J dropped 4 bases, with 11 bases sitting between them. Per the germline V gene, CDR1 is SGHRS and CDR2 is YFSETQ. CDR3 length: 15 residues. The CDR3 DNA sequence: TGCGCCAGCAGCTTGTACGGGGATAGCACCGGGGAGCTGTTTTTT. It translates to CASSLYGDSTGELFF.

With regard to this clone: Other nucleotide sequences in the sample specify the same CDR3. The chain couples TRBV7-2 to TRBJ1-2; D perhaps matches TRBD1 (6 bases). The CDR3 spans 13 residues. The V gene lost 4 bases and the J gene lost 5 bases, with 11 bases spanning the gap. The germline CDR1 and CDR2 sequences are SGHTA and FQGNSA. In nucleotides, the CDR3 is TGTGCCAGCAGCTCCGACAGGCGATATGGCTACACCTTC. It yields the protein CASSSDRRYGYTF.

The CDR3 nucleotides are TGTGCCAGCATCGCCGGACAGGGGAGTTCCTATGGCTACACCTTC. This codes for CASIAGQGSSYGYTF. This chain connects TRBV2 to TRBJ1-2; 9 bases are shared with TRBD1. Germline V gives CDR1 SNHLY, CDR2 FYNNEI. There are 15 residues in the CDR3. The V and J ends lost 7 bases and 4 bases, in that order; junction bases with no gene match: 10. The whole variable domain, remainder taken from reference TRBV2 and TRBJ1-2, is EPEVTQTPSHQVTQMGQEVILRCVPISNHLYFYWYRQILGQKVEFLVSFYNNEISEKSEIFDDQFSVERPDGSNFTLKIRSTKLEDSAMYFCASIAGQGSSYGYTFGSGTRLTVV.

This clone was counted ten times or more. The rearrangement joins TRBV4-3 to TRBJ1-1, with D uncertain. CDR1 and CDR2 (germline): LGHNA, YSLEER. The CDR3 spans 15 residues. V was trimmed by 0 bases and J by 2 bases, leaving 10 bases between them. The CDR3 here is CASSQDTVDNTEAFF. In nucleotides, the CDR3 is TGCGCCAGCAGCCAAGACACGGTCGATAACACTGAAGCTTTCTTT.

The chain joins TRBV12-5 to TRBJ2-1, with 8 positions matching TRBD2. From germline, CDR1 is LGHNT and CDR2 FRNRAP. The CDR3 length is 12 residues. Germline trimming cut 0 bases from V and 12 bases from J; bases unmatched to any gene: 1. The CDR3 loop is CASGLVAGGQFF. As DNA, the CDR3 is TGTGCTAGTGGTTTGGTGGCGGGGGGGCAGTTCTTC.

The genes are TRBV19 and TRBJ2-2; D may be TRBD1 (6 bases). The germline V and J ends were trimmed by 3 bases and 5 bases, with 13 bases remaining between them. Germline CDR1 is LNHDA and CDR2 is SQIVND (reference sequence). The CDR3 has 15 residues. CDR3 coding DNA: TGTGCCAGTAGTATCCGGACAGACCAAACCGGGGAGCTGTTTTTT. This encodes CASSIRTDQTGELFF.

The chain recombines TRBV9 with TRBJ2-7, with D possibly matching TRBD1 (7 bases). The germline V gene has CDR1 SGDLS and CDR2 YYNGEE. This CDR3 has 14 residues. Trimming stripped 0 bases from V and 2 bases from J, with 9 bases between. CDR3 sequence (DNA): TGTGCCAGCAGCGTAGGGAGGGGGCCCTACGAGCAGTACTTC. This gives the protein CASSVGRGPYEQYF.

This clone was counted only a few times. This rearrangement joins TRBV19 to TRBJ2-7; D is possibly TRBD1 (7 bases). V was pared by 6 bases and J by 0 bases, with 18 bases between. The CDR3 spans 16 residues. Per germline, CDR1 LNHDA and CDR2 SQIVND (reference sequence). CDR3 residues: CASSFSSGGNSYEQYF. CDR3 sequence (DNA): TGTGCCAGTAGCTTCTCATCAGGGGGGAACTCCTACGAGCAGTACTTC.

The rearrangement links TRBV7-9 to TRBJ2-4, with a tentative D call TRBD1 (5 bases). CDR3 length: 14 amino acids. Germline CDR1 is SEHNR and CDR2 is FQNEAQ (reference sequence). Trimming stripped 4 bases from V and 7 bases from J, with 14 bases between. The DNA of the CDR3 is TGTGCCAGCAGCTCCCTTACAGGCGGCAACATTCAGTACTTC. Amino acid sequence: CASSSLTGGNIQYF.

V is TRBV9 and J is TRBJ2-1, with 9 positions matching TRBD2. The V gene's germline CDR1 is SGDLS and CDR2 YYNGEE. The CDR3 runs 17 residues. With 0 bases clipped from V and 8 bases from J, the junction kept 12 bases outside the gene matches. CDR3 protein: CASSVARGSGGLDEQFF. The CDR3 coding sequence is TGTGCCAGCAGCGTAGCTAGGGGCAGCGGGGGGCTGGATGAGCAGTTCTTC.

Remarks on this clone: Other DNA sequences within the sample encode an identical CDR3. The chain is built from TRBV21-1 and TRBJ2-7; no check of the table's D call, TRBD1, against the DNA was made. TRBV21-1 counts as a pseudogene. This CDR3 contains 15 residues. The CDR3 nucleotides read TGTGCCAGCAGCAAAGTCCCGGGACAGGGGACCGAGCAGTACTTC. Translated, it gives CASSKVPGQGTEQYF.